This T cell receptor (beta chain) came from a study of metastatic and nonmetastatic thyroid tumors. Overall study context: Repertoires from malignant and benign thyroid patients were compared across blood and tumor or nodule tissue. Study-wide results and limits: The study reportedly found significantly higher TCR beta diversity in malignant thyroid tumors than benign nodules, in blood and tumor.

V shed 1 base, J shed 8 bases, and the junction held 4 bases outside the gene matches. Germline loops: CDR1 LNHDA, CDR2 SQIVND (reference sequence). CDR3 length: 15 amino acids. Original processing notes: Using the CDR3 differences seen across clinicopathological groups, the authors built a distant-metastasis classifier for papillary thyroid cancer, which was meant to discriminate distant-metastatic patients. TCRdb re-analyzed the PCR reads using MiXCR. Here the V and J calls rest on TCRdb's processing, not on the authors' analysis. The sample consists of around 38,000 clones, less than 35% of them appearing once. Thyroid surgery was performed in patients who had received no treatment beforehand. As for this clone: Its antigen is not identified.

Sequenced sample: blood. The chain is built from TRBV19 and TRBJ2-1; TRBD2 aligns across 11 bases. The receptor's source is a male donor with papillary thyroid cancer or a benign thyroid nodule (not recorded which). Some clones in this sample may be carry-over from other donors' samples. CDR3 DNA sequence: TGTGCCAGTAGTATAGTTACTAGCGGGAGCGATGAGCAGTTCTTC. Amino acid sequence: CASSIVTSGSDEQFF.